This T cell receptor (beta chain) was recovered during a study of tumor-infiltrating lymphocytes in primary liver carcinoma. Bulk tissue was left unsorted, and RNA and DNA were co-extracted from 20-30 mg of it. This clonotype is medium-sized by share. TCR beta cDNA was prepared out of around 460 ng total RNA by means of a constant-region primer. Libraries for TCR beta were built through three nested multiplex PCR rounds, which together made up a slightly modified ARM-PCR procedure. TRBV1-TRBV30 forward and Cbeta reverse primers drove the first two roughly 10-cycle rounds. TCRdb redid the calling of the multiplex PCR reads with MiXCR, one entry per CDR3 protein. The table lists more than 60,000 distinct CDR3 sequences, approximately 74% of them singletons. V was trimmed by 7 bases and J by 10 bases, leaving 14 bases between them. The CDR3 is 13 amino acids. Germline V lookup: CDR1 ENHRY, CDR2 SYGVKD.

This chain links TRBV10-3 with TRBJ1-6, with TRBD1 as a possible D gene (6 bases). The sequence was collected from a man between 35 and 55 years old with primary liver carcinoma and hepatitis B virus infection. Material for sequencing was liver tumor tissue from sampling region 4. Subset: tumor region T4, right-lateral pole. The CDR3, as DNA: TGTGCCATCATGCAGGGGTTCGAATCACCCCTCCACTTT. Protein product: CAIMQGFESPLHF.